The entry that follows covers one TCR beta chain sequence. There is no known antigen for this receptor. It has no much larger one-base neighbor in the sample; base qualities were not kept. The data belong to a study of patients and donors after allogeneic stem cell transplantation (dated by TCRdb to 2019 to 2021). The library was built by means of RT-PCR. Sequencing instrument: NextSeq 550. TCRdb trimmed the raw reads at Q25, called clones with MiXCR and kept productive beta chains. Each record represents a unique CDR3 protein, reported with the most common genes and DNA among its rows. This sample has about 110,000 distinct CDR3 sequences in its table, and around 38% of those were observed once. Approximately 30% of the sample is taken by the ten largest. The sample taken for sequencing was blood, either unsorted or a sorted T cell fraction (not recorded which). The clonotype was recovered from a human donor who was either an allogeneic HSCT recipient or a stem cell or donor lymphocyte infusion donor (not recorded which). It is not recorded whose cells these are; they may come from a transplant donor.

The CDR3 protein: CASSYSGPVEAFF. The DNA is as follows: TGTGCCAGCAGTTACTCTGGACCAGTTGAAGCTTTCTTT. In this chain, TRBV6-5 is recombined with TRBJ1-1; no confident D gene assignment can be made. The germline V gene provides CDR1 MNHEY and CDR2 SVGAGI. The junction carries 9 bases between V and J, which are trimmed by 0 bases and 7 bases respectively. The cysteine opens and the phenylalanine closes a CDR3 of 13 amino acids. This entry keeps only the CDR3 DNA: 39 bases, framed from base 1.